This note documents a single T cell receptor beta chain sequence. The sample comes from a study of blood T cell repertoires in COVID-19. Here immunoSEQ multiplex PCR was the method, and the copy in TCRdb shows in-frame clones only, minus some. Seen here are a few hundred thousand clones, roughly 90% observed once, and the top ten hold approximately 1%. The CDR3 consists of 14 residues. CDR1 is MNHEY and CDR2 is SVGEGT in the germline V gene. V was trimmed by 6 bases and J by 3 bases, leaving 12 bases between them. The cohort comprised adults aged 18 to 89 years residing in approximately 25 US areas. Donors of Cohort 3 who recovered were those that had two negative PCRs, clearance, or symptom resolution.

The J gene is TRBJ2-1, the V gene TRBV6-2 or TRBV6-3; the D gene is possibly TRBD1 (6 bases). This TCR was sampled from a woman aged 25 to 45 who had recovered from COVID-19. Sequencing input: PBMCs or T cells enriched from blood (not recorded which). CDR3 residues: CASSRDKYYNEQFF. In DNA form, the CDR3 reads TGTGCCAGCAGCCGGGACAAATACTACAATGAGCAGTTCTTC.